This T cell receptor beta chain was profiled in a study of shared clonotypes between healthy human individuals (dated by TCRdb to between 2020 and 2021). For the study in its entirety: The cohort included three men and a couple of women between 18 and 49 years of age. For each donor, CD4 naive and CD4 memory were each given three plates, CD8 naive was given two plates, and CD8 memory was given one plate. To estimate repertoire size and how much clonotype sharing occurs between individuals, the study deeply sequenced the blood TCR repertoires of several healthy adults. To increase sequencing depth and limit assay-specific biases, different laboratories used diverse techniques to prepare libraries and sequence TCR repertoires. Each donor's leukapheresis produced roughly between roughly 0.85 and 10 billion PBMCs.

The donors were healthy, HIV-negative adults with no recently reported acute infections or vaccinations. Every donor was a Caucasian adult residing in Nashville, Tennessee, USA. CD4+ T cells were enriched by magnetic negative selection; naive cells were then positively selected on CD45RA, and the negative fraction formed the memory subset. After blood collection by leukapheresis, PBMCs were isolated using Ficoll-Histopaque density gradient centrifugation and then cryopreserved in the vapor phase of liquid nitrogen. Purity and quantity of every magnetically sorted T cell population were checked by analytical flow cytometry. Genomic DNA was isolated from every sorted fraction and measured by UV absorbance on a Nanodrop 2000c. Points the paper makes about the study in general: Incomplete sequencing was indicated by rarefaction of sorted-subset datasets, despite the large sequencing depth. Higher generation probabilities were observed for clonotypes shared by all four sorted-subset donors than for non-shared clonotypes. About 4.5% of naive CD4, roughly 3.6% of naive CD8, around 2.3% of memory CD4, and approximately 0.39% of memory CD8 clonotypes were shared across several donors. Naive subsets generally had larger estimated clonotype richness than memory subsets. Sampling was limited to blood, and TCR repertoires in tissue likely differ from TCR repertoires in blood. Because the study included only a small number of donors, the genetic and exposure-history diversity represented was limited. Pairwise subsampling led to the expectation that sequencing depth would affect the degree of clonotype sharing among donors.

The CDR3 sequence holds 16 residues, the cysteine and phenylalanine included. Of all the DNA, just the CDR3 is kept, 48 bases in frame from base 1. As encoded in the germline V gene, CDR1 is MNHEY while CDR2 is SVGAGI. V lost 0 bases and J lost 5 bases; the stretch between them is 14 bases long. For this clone: No cognate antigen has been identified for it. One base away there is no much larger clone; base qualities are not given.

TCR CDR3 regions were amplified from genomic DNA by multiplex PCR using the deep immunoSEQ assay. Extracted genomic DNA from each cell subset was distributed evenly across all wells of several immunoSEQ 96-well plates, and each plate was treated as a replicate. For sorted subsets, 200 to 250 ng of genomic DNA, equivalent to 25,000 to 30,000 T cell genomes, went into each replicate PCR. The purified libraries were quantified using a Qubit 3.0 fluorometer, sized with a Bioanalyzer 2100, and then quantified again using the KAPA Library Quantification kit. A separate single-read 150-cycle Illumina NextSeq 550 flow cell was used to sequence each immunoSEQ 96-well plate. As for the authors' bioinformatics: The immunoSEQ output contained only junctional sequences without quality scores, so filtering could not match that applied to full-length reads. To assign V/J genes and CDR3, sequences were annotated against IMGT germline references using PyIR, a Python wrapper for IgBLAST v1.9. Reads with weak V/J assignments (E-value above 1e-6), missing CDR3, stop codons, out-of-frame junctions, or ambiguous translated residues were removed. V3J clonotypes were defined by identical inferred V gene, J gene, and CDR3 amino acid sequence. To compute the percentage overlap between repertoires, the number of shared unique clonotypes was divided by the size of the smaller repertoire. RTK rarefaction, the Chao1 estimator, and Recon v2.1 estimates of unobserved clonotypes were used to assess repertoire richness. Generation probabilities were computed with OLGA for all TCRbeta clonotypes obtained by the gDNA method from a few donors. In its TCRdb copy, this immuneACCESS table keeps in-frame sequences only and misses some clones. Where compared with another copy, unresolved V genes explain less than half of these, and the others have no known cause. V, J and clone size derive from that table, while D and trimming were established from the DNA sequence. The sample includes 2,500,000 or so clones, with under 95% observed a single time. The ten largest account for around 0.37% of the sample.

The chain is made from TRBV6-5 and TRBJ2-1; the D gene cannot be resolved beyond TRBD1 or TRBD2, each matching 5 bases. This TCR was recovered from a man younger than 35 in good health. Some clones in this sample may be carry-over from other donors' samples. The sequencing sample was made of naive CD4+ T cells from PBMCs. The label giving this sample's cell subset or site can be read as: CD45RA+ positively selected. The DNA reads as follows: TGTGCCAGCAGTTACTCGGGGACCACGGGGAACAATGAGCAGTTCTTC. This sequence encodes CASSYSGTTGNNEQFF.